There are many counts of the clone carrying this T cell receptor (beta chain). Its antigen is not identified. The source of the sample is a study of regulatory T cells in long-lasting Graves disease. The overall study: For under 3 months, newly diagnosed Graves' patients had been taking antithyroid drugs. The study's findings and limits: Investigators studied peripheral blood only, not thyroid tissue.

Construction of TCR beta libraries relied on iRepertoire HTBI primers and on Arm-PCR targeting CDR3 regions. Using its own MiXCR run on the multiplex PCR reads, TCRdb lists one record per CDR3 protein. Among a few hundred thousand distinct CDR3 sequences listed, around 17% were seen once. As to time point: newly diagnosed GD, antithyroid drugs for less than 3 months. After RNA was extracted from PBMCs, the TCR library was made from it. Per germline, CDR1 MDHEN and CDR2 SYDVKM. This CDR3 is 14 amino acids long. The germline V and J ends were trimmed by 5 bases and 6 bases, with 17 bases remaining between them. The sample also formed part of further work on T cells in Graves' hyperthyroidism and ophthalmopathy.

Sample: peripheral blood mononuclear cells (PBMCs), taken at new diagnosis, from a patient treated with antithyroid drugs. This rearrangement joins TRBV28 to TRBJ2-7; perhaps D is TRBD1 or TRBD2 (5 bases each). The sequence derives from a man in his forties with Graves disease. CDR3: CASSGWLGDVEQYF. The CDR3 coding sequence is TGTGCCAGCAGTGGTTGGTTGGGGGACGTCGAGCAGTACTTC. Looking up the rest from reference TRBV28 and TRBJ2-7 gives the full variable domain: DVKVTQSSRYLVKRTGEKVFLECVQDMDHENMFWYRQDPGLGLRLIYFSYDVKMKEKGDIPEGYSVSREKKERFSLILESASTNQTSMYLCASSGWLGDVEQYFGPGTRLTVT.